The entry below gives a single TCR beta chain sequence along with its context. The CDR3 contains 16 residues. V was shortened by 4 bases and J by 2 bases, with 17 bases between the two germline ends. Germline CDR1 is SGDLS and CDR2 is YYNGEE. Original analysis: Amplified reference gene primers provided the basis for estimating nucleated cell counts. Sequenced by immunoSEQ multiplex PCR; TCRdb stores in-frame clones only, minus some. Clonal size and the V and J genes are those of that table, whereas D and trimming came from the DNA. The sample shows about 190,000 clones, 85% to 90% of them seen only once. This record comes from a study of blood T cell repertoires in COVID-19.

The chain is built from TRBV9 and TRBJ2-3, with D possibly TRBD2 on 6 matching bases. This TCR derives from a man aged 45-65 years with acute or convalescent COVID-19. The sample comprised peripheral blood. The CDR3 sequence is CASSSQGRGFTDTQYF. The CDR3 DNA reads TGTGCCAGCAGCTCCCAAGGTCGGGGGTTCACAGATACGCAGTATTTT.